The rows below give T cell receptor beta chains drawn from one sample of a study of shared clonotypes between healthy human individuals. Data came from immunoSEQ multiplex PCR; TCRdb stores just in-frame clones and leaves some out. Of millions of clones in the sample, around nine tenths are singletons; the top ten hold about 0.13%. The sample taken for sequencing was naive CD4+ T cells sorted from blood. These receptors were taken from a man between 18 and 29 years old in good health. CDR3s include the opening cysteine and the closing phenylalanine or tryptophan. The D gene is left open where the match is weak. Expanded clones are given a class, and other clones once, few, many or no size at all.

j_gene | d_gene | v_gene | abundance | CDR3aa | CDR3nt
TRBJ2-5 | NA | TRBV5-4 | NA | CASSLARRQETQYF | TGTGCCAGCAGCTTGGCCCGGCGCCAAGAGACCCAGTACTTC
TRBJ2-4 | NA | TRBV7-2 | NA | CASSLGGSDKNIQYF | TGTGCCAGCAGCTTAGGGGGATCAGACAAAAACATTCAGTACTTC
TRBJ2-3 | TRBD2 | TRBV7-2 | NA | CASSLTGLAGVGPDTQYF | TGTGCCAGCAGCTTAACCGGACTAGCGGGAGTCGGTCCAGATACGCAGTATTTT
TRBJ2-3 | TRBD2 | TRBV11-2 | NA | CASSSRHVAGAVDTQYF | TGTGCCAGCAGCTCCCGTCACGTAGCGGGAGCGGTAGATACGCAGTATTTT
TRBJ2-1 | NA | TRBV10-3 | NA | CAISDIVQGENEQFF | TGTGCCATCAGTGATATCGTCCAGGGTGAAAATGAGCAGTTCTTC
TRBJ2-1 | NA | TRBV4-1 | once | CASSQDGAAIWNEQFF | TGCGCCAGCAGCCAAGATGGGGCAGCCATATGGAATGAGCAGTTCTTC
TRBJ2-1 | TRBD1 | TRBV2 | NA | CASSWGQGAYNEQFF | TGTGCCAGCAGCTGGGGACAGGGGGCCTACAATGAGCAGTTCTTC
TRBJ1-1 | TRBD1 | TRBV30 | NA | CAWDDRVYIEAFF | TGTGCCTGGGATGACAGGGTCTATATTGAAGCTTTCTTT
TRBJ2-7 | NA | TRBV29-1 | NA | CSATNSYEQYF | TGCAGCGCTACTAACTCCTACGAGCAGTACTTC
TRBJ2-7 | TRBD1 | TRBV28 | NA | CASNLDGLGQGFHEQYF | TGTGCCAGCAACCTAGACGGGCTGGGACAGGGGTTCCACGAGCAGTACTTC
TRBJ2-2 | NA | TRBV25-1 | NA | CASSLIPGLNTGELFF | TGTGCCAGCAGTCTGATCCCGGGACTTAACACCGGGGAGCTGTTTTTT
TRBJ1-5 | NA | TRBV28 | NA | CASSLPRNNQPQHF | TGTGCCAGCAGTTTACCCAGAAACAATCAGCCCCAGCATTTT
TRBJ1-6 | NA | TRBV21-1 | once | CASSKEGSRQNSPLHF | TGTGCCAGCAGCAAAGAGGGAAGCAGGCAGAATTCACCCCTCCACTTT
TRBJ1-2 | TRBD1 | TRBV5-1 | NA | CASSSRTGGSYGYTF | TGCGCCAGCAGCTCGCGAACAGGGGGTTCCTATGGCTACACCTTC
TRBJ1-4 | TRBD1 | TRBV5-1 | NA | CASSLAPGQGATNEKLFF | TGCGCCAGCAGCTTAGCTCCGGGACAGGGAGCAACTAATGAAAAACTGTTTTTT
TRBJ2-2 | TRBD1 | TRBV11-2 | NA | CASSRTGHTGELFF | TGTGCCAGCAGCAGGACAGGGCACACCGGGGAGCTGTTTTTT
TRBJ2-3 | NA | TRBV7-9 | NA | CASSHPSRPDTQYF | TGTGCCAGCAGTCACCCCAGTCGCCCAGATACGCAGTATTTT
TRBJ2-7 | NA | TRBV25-1 | NA | CASSERPDSLSEQYF | TGTGCCAGCAGTGAGCGCCCGGACAGTCTCTCCGAGCAGTACTTC
TRBJ1-6 | NA | TRBV25-1 | NA | CASKGVGSPLHF | TGTGCCAGCAAAGGGGTAGGGTCACCCCTCCACTTT
TRBJ1-6 | TRBD1 | TRBV14 | once | CASRHEIRQGRYNSPLHF | TGTGCCAGCAGACATGAAATCCGACAGGGGCGATATAATTCACCCCTCCACTTT
TRBJ1-6 | NA | TRBV2 | NA | CASSLGTSSYNSPLHF | TGTGCCAGCAGCTTAGGGACGAGCTCCTATAATTCACCCCTCCACTTT
TRBJ2-5 | TRBD1 | TRBV11-1 | NA | CASSFVGRDSWGETQYF | TGTGCCAGCAGCTTTGTGGGCAGGGACAGCTGGGGAGAGACCCAGTACTTC